Sequencing of this T cell receptor beta chain was carried out in a study of PD-L1 blockade in urothelial cancer. Study summary: Males with bladder-origin urothelial cancer made up about 90% of the 29 patients.

Trimming at V came to 10 bases and at J to 1 base, leaving 7 bases not matched to a gene. The CDR3 is made up of 14 amino acids. Germline CDR1 and CDR2: LNHDA and SQIVND (reference sequence). TCRdb's table, derived via immunoSEQ multiplex PCR, lists solely in-frame clones and lacks some. This table has 40,000 to 50,000 clones, 75% to 90% appearing once. The time point is: peripheral blood 6 weeks after treatment start. This TCR was recovered from a man in his sixties with urothelial cancer. The sample consisted of PBMCs, taken around atezolizumab (anti-PD-L1) treatment. J is TRBJ1-5 and V is TRBV19; 7 positions agree with TRBD1. CDR3 region: CATSGQASNQPQHF. In nucleotides, the CDR3 is TGTGCCACTTCCGGACAGGCCAGCAATCAGCCCCAGCATTTT. Full variable domain (outside the CDR3, taken from reference TRBV19 and TRBJ1-5): DGGITQSPKYLFRKEGQNVTLSCEQNLNHDAMYWYRQDPGQGLRLIYYSQIVNDFQKGDIAEGYSVSREKKESFPLTVTSAQKNPTAFYLCATSGQASNQPQHFGDGTRLSIL.